The rows below give T cell receptor beta chains drawn from one sample of a study of blood T cell repertoires in COVID-19. Some clones are missing from TCRdb's copy, which holds only in-frame ones; the method was immunoSEQ multiplex PCR. The data show about 260,000 clones, about 87% seen once. Sequenced material: peripheral blood. These receptors were obtained from a man aged 60 to 69 who had recovered from COVID-19. CDR3s include the opening cysteine and the closing phenylalanine or tryptophan. A D gene is named only where the DNA matches it firmly. Size values are once, few and many counts, or a class for expanded clones, and some rows have none.

cdr3_nt cdr3_aa v_call clone_size d_call j_call
TGTGCTAGCAGCCCCCCGCCAGGATCGCCCTACAATGAGCAGTTCTTC CASSPPPGSPYNEQFF TRBV7-7 NA NA TRBJ2-1
TGTGCCAGCAGGCGGGAAGAGACCCAGTACTTC CASRREETQYF TRBV6-5 once NA TRBJ2-5
TGTGCCTGGAGTCTCCCGGGACAGGGGTTAAACTATGGCTACACCTTC CAWSLPGQGLNYGYTF TRBV30 NA TRBD1 TRBJ1-2
TGTGCCAGCAGCCAGGCGCCCGTGACAGACAATGAAAAACTGTTTTTT CASSQAPVTDNEKLFF TRBV4-2 NA NA TRBJ1-4
TGTGCCAGCAGTGACGCGTACCTAGCCAAAAACATTCAGTACTTC CASSDAYLAKNIQYF TRBV6-1 NA NA TRBJ2-4
TGTGCCAGCAGCGAAAGGAGGCTTAATTCACCCCTCCACTTT CASSERRLNSPLHF TRBV14 NA NA TRBJ1-6
TGTGCCAGCAGCTTGCCGACAGGATCTAACTATGGCTACACCTTC CASSLPTGSNYGYTF TRBV7-9 NA NA TRBJ1-2
TGTGCCAGCAGCTTACGGAACAGGCCTATCTCTGGGGCCAACGTCCTGACTTTC CASSLRNRPISGANVLTF TRBV7-8 NA NA TRBJ2-6
TGTGCCAGCAGGCCTACGAACAGGGGCGGTGAGCAGTTCTTC CASRPTNRGGEQFF TRBV14 NA TRBD1 TRBJ2-1
TGTGCCAGCAGCCTCCTCCATACTAACTCTGGAAACACCATATATTTT CASSLLHTNSGNTIYF TRBV14 NA NA TRBJ1-3
TGCGCCAGCAGCTTGGAGGCTAGCGGTGGAGATACGCAGTATTTT CASSLEASGGDTQYF TRBV5-1 NA TRBD2 TRBJ2-3
TGTGCCAGCAGCTTAGAGGGGGCCTCCTATAATTCACCCCTCCACTTT CASSLEGASYNSPLHF TRBV7-2 NA TRBD1 TRBJ1-6
TGCGCCAGCAGCTTGGCCGATTTCGTCAGGGGAACCGAGCAGTACTTC CASSLADFVRGTEQYF TRBV5-1 NA NA TRBJ2-7
TGTGCCAGCAGCGAGGGGACAGGCCCTGGAAACACCATATATTTT CASSEGTGPGNTIYF TRBV9 NA TRBD1 TRBJ1-3
TGTGCCAGCAGCCGCCGGCCCGGGGAGACCCAGTACTTC CASSRRPGETQYF TRBV7-9 NA NA TRBJ2-5
TGTGCCAGCTCACCACCAAACCTGGCAGGGTCCAAGGGCTACACCTTC CASSPPNLAGSKGYTF TRBV18 NA NA TRBJ1-2
TGTGCCAGTAGTATAGTGGTAGCGGGGCCTTACAATGAGCAGTTCTTC CASSIVVAGPYNEQFF TRBV19 NA TRBD2 TRBJ2-1
TGTGCCAGCAGCCAAGACGTAGATAACTATGGCTACACCTTC CASSQDVDNYGYTF TRBV4-2 NA NA TRBJ1-2
TGTGCCAGCAGCCAAGATTGGCGGCACTCCCAAGAGACCCAGTACTTC CASSQDWRHSQETQYF TRBV3-1/TRBV3-2 once NA TRBJ2-5
TGTGCCAGCAGCTTACCGACAGTGATCACTGAAGCTTTCTTT CASSLPTVITEAFF TRBV5-6 NA NA TRBJ1-1
TGTGCCAGCACCCGGGACAGGAACTCTGGAAACACCATATATTTT CASTRDRNSGNTIYF TRBV6-5 NA TRBD1 TRBJ1-3
TGTGCCAGCAGCCCCCGGGGACTAGCGGGGGGCTACGAGCAGTACTTC CASSPRGLAGGYEQYF TRBV13 NA TRBD2 TRBJ2-7
TGTGCCAGCAGTGGGACAGGGGGTGTCACTGAAGCTTTCTTT CASSGTGGVTEAFF TRBV7-9 NA TRBD1 TRBJ1-1
TGTGCCAGTAGTCGGGACAGGGGGCCGAACACCGGGGAGCTGTTTTTT CASSRDRGPNTGELFF TRBV19 once TRBD1 TRBJ2-2
TGTGCCAGCAGTAATGGGGGCCACTATGGCTACACCTTC CASSNGGHYGYTF TRBV12-3/TRBV12-4 NA NA TRBJ1-2
TGCGCCAGCAGCGTGGGACACATGAACACTGAAGCTTTCTTT CASSVGHMNTEAFF TRBV5-1 NA NA TRBJ1-1
TGTGCCAGCAGCGTAGAGGGGTCCGGGGAGCTGTTTTTT CASSVEGSGELFF TRBV9 NA NA TRBJ2-2
TGTGCCAGCCGCCATCGGGCTAGCGGGGGGTCAAATGAGCAGTTCTTC CASRHRASGGSNEQFF TRBV7-8 once TRBD2 TRBJ2-1
TGCACCAGCAGCCATCCTCCCCCGGGGGGAGCCCCTCACAATGAGCAGTTCTTC CTSSHPPPGGAPHNEQFF TRBV1 NA NA TRBJ2-1
TGTGCCAGCGGGGGGGGCGGAGGCAATCAGCCCCAGCATTTT CASGGGGGNQPQHF TRBV6-5 NA NA TRBJ1-5
TGTGCCAGCAGTCCCGGGACAGGGGGTGCCGGGGAGCTGTTTTTT CASSPGTGGAGELFF TRBV27 NA TRBD1 TRBJ2-2
TGTGCCAGCAGCCACCGTTTGGAGGGGCGTGGGACTGAAGCTTTCTTT CASSHRLEGRGTEAFF TRBV11-2 NA NA TRBJ1-1
TGTGCCAGCAGTTACGGGGCAGGGGTAGACGAGCAGTACTTC CASSYGAGVDEQYF TRBV6-2/TRBV6-3 NA NA TRBJ2-7
TGTGCCAGCAGTTACAAGGGGCTGAACACCGGGGAGCTGTTTTTT CASSYKGLNTGELFF TRBV6-2/TRBV6-3 once NA TRBJ2-2
TGCAGCCCTACCCTGGTCGGGGGGGAGACCCAGTACTTC CSPTLVGGETQYF TRBV29-1 NA TRBD2 TRBJ2-5
TGTGCCAGCTCCCCAGGTGGTGAGCGGGAAAAACTGTTTTTT CASSPGGEREKLFF TRBV18 NA NA TRBJ1-4
TGTGCCAGCAGCGTAGGAGCGGGACAGGGGATCGCAGATACGCAGTATTTT CASSVGAGQGIADTQYF TRBV9 NA TRBD1 TRBJ2-3
TGTGCCAGCAGCACCGGACATCGTCGCGCAGATACGCAGTATTTT CASSTGHRRADTQYF TRBV7-3 NA NA TRBJ2-3
TGTGCCAGCAGGTCCAGGGGGTTGGATGGCTACACCTTC CASRSRGLDGYTF TRBV12-3/TRBV12-4 few TRBD1 TRBJ1-2
TGTGCCAGTAAAACAGACCTAGCCAAAAACATTCAGTACTTC CASKTDLAKNIQYF TRBV19 NA NA TRBJ2-4
TGTGCCAGCAGCCAACAGCGGGGGCCGGGCGAGCAGTACTTC CASSQQRGPGEQYF TRBV14 NA TRBD2 TRBJ2-7
TGTGCCAGCTTACTTTTAGGGACAGTGAACACTGAAGCTTTCTTT CASLLLGTVNTEAFF TRBV7-2 NA TRBD1 TRBJ1-1
TGTGCCAGCAGTTCTCTTCGACAGTTGGGGACCCAGTACTTC CASSSLRQLGTQYF TRBV6-5 once NA TRBJ2-5
TGTGCCAGCAGCTCCGGGGTCTCCTACAATGAGCAGTTCTTC CASSSGVSYNEQFF TRBV6-5 NA NA TRBJ2-1
TGTGCCTGGAGTGTAGTCAGGGGGATTGGAAACACCATATATTTT CAWSVVRGIGNTIYF TRBV30 NA TRBD1 TRBJ1-3
TGTGCCAGCAGTTTCTTAGGGGGCGCAATTGGCTACACCTTC CASSFLGGAIGYTF TRBV6-5 NA TRBD1 TRBJ1-2
TGCAGTGCTAGTCCTGGACTAGCGGGAGTTGAGCAGTTCTTC CSASPGLAGVEQFF TRBV20-1 NA TRBD2 TRBJ2-1
TGTGCCAGCAGCGGTAGCGGGGGGGCCGGAAACATTCAGTACTTC CASSGSGGAGNIQYF TRBV9 NA TRBD2 TRBJ2-4
TGTGCCAGCTCAGCCTTGAACAGCCAAGGACTAGCCAAAGGGAATGAGCAGTTCTTC CASSALNSQGLAKGNEQFF TRBV18 once TRBD2 TRBJ2-1
TGTGCCAGCAGTCGTTTCTACGAGCAGTACTTC CASSRFYEQYF TRBV6-2/TRBV6-3 NA NA TRBJ2-7
TGTGCCAGCAGCTTAGGCAAGGGGGCCGTCACCGGGGAGCTGTTTTTT CASSLGKGAVTGELFF TRBV11-3 NA TRBD1 TRBJ2-2